This TCR beta chain was identified during a study of T cells after posttransplantation cyclophosphamide. This related bone marrow graft donor gave peripheral blood on the day of marrow donation. Germline CDR1 is SGHTA and CDR2 is FQGNSA. The V gene lost 1 base and the J gene lost 5 bases, with 18 bases spanning the gap. The CDR3 contains 17 residues. Produced via immunoSEQ multiplex PCR; TCRdb's table is partial and in-frame only. The specimen has around 30,000 clones, none found just once. Broader study findings: Later blood repertoires were often dominated by clones from the donor CD8+ memory compartment. Recipient CMV seropositivity and CMV reactivation strongly tracked TRB clonality.

Comments on this clone: Its matching antigen is unknown.

The TCR comes from a woman aged 60-75 years in good health, CMV-negative, and a related stem cell transplant donor. The material sequenced was PBMCs. The chain recombines TRBV7-2 with TRBJ1-5, with a tentative D call TRBD1 (5 bases). Here the CDR3 reads CASSLEHRTSGHQPQHF. CDR3 DNA sequence: TGTGCCAGCAGCTTAGAACACAGGACCAGTGGGCATCAGCCCCAGCATTTT.